The next 29 T cell receptor beta chains were all read from a single sample in a study of OX40 agonist ivuxolimab in advanced cancers. The protocol was immunoSEQ multiplex PCR, while the TCRdb copy is restricted to in-frame clones and leaves out a portion. Of roughly 67,000 clones listed, around 86% are singletons. The specimen comprised CD4+ or CD8+ T cells sorted from blood, sampled in a trial of the OX40 agonist ivuxolimab. Receptor source: an adult with an advanced solid tumor such as melanoma, head and neck, liver or kidney cancer.

The chain links TRBV10-2 to TRBJ2-7; a weak D match, TRBD1 (6 bases). This CDR3 has 15 amino acids. Germline V gene data show CDR1 as WSHSY and CDR2 as SAAADI. Trimming left V 6 bases short and J 2 bases short, with 17 bases between. The CDR3 DNA is TGCGCCAGCAGGAGGGGGTTGAGCGACACCTACGAGCAGTACTTC. Protein sequence: CASRRGLSDTYEQYF.

The J gene is TRBJ2-1, the V gene TRBV11-2, with D uncertain. The CDR3 has 12 residues. Germline lookup yields CDR1 SGHAT and CDR2 FQNNGV. Trimming pared 5 bases from V and 4 bases from J, leaving 6 bases between. The CDR3 region has the DNA TGTGCCAGCAGCCTTGGGTACAATGAGCAGTTCTTC. It yields the protein CASSLGYNEQFF. Full variable domain (outside the CDR3, taken from reference TRBV11-2 and TRBJ2-1): EAGVAQSPRYKIIEKRQSVAFWCNPISGHATLYWYQQILGQGPKLLIQFQNNGVVDDSQLPKDRFSAERLKGVDSTLKIQPAKLEDSAVYLCASSLGYNEQFFGPGTRLTVL.

The rearrangement uses TRBV11-1 and TRBJ1-1; D unclear. V lost 1 base, J lost 7 bases, and 4 bases lay in between. The CDR3 runs to 11 residues. Germline CDR1 reads SGHAT; CDR2 reads FQDESV (reference sequence). As DNA, the CDR3 is TGTGCCAGCAGCTTAGATGGTGAAGCTTTCTTT. It specifies CASSLDGEAFF.

The CDR3 loop reads CASSRQYNSPLHF. DNA for the CDR3: TGTGCCAGCAGCCGACAGTATAATTCACCCCTCCACTTT. The chain combines TRBV7-2 with TRBJ1-6, with D possibly TRBD1 on 5 matching bases. Germline CDR1 and CDR2: SGHTA and FQGNSA. This CDR3 is 13 amino acids long. V was shortened by 5 bases and J by 4 bases, with 6 bases between the two germline ends.

The chain carries TRBV10-1 and TRBJ2-1; 10 bases are shared with TRBD2. J lost 5 bases, V lost 0 bases, and 10 bases had no gene match. The CDR3 is 18 residues long. Per germline, CDR1 WNHNN and CDR2 SYGVQD (reference sequence). CDR3 loop: CASSESIGASGSDNEQFF. The CDR3 bases are TGCGCCAGCAGTGAGTCTATAGGGGCTAGCGGGAGCGACAATGAGCAGTTCTTC.

The J gene is TRBJ1-1, the V gene TRBV19; D perhaps matches TRBD1 (6 bases). Trimming shortened V by 7 bases and J by 4 bases, and 10 bases separated the two germline ends. This CDR3 is 12 amino acids long. CDR1 LNHDA and CDR2 SQIVND come from the germline V gene (reference sequence). The CDR3 bases are TGTGCCAGTACAGACAGGTCCACTGAAGCTTTCTTT. Encoded protein: CASTDRSTEAFF.

The V and J genes are TRBV30 and TRBJ2-7, with no clear D. The CDR3 covers 13 residues. The V gene's germline CDR1 is GTSNPN and CDR2 SVGIG (reference sequence). V lost 8 bases to trimming and J lost 3 bases, with 17 bases between them. The CDR3 sequence: CATLSDQRYEQYF. CDR3 DNA: TGTGCCACACTTTCGGACCAGCGCTACGAGCAGTACTTC. Using reference TRBV30 and TRBJ2-7 for the parts outside the CDR3, the full variable domain is SQTIHQWPATLVQPVGSPLSLECTVEGTSNPNLYWYRQAAGRGLQLLFYSVGIGQISSEVPQNLSASRPQDRQFILSSKKLLLSDSGFYLCATLSDQRYEQYFGPGTRLTVT.

The chain carries TRBV28 and TRBJ1-5; D is unresolved. The CDR3 spans 14 residues. Trimming shortened V by 5 bases and J by 7 bases, and 15 bases separated the two germline ends. Germline V gene lookup returns CDR1 MDHEN and CDR2 SYDVKM. Here the CDR3 DNA reads TGTGCCAGCAGTCCCGACCCGCGGGGACAGCCCCAGCATTTT. Its protein is CASSPDPRGQPQHF.

This clone showed up just once. The CDR3 is CASSLVHNSPLHF. For the CDR3, the DNA is TGTGCCAGCAGTTTGGTCCATAATTCACCCCTCCACTTT. The chain employs TRBV28 and TRBJ1-6; D uncertain. V shed 3 bases and J shed 5 bases, with 5 bases lying between them. This CDR3 contains 13 residues. CDR1 is MDHEN, CDR2 SYDVKM, per germline.

The chain uses TRBV7-3 and TRBJ2-1; the D is unclear. The length of the CDR3 is 13 residues. V shed 5 bases and J shed 2 bases, with 7 bases lying between them. Germline values: CDR1 SGHTA, CDR2 FQGTGA. The CDR3 DNA follows: TGTGCCAGCAGCCCGCTACCCTACAATGAGCAGTTCTTC. Translated: CASSPLPYNEQFF. Full variable domain (missing parts from reference TRBV7-3 and TRBJ2-1): GAGVSQTPSNKVTEKGKYVELRCDPISGHTALYWYRQSLGQGPEFLIYFQGTGAADDSGLPNDRFFAVRPEGSVSTLKIQRTERGDSAVYLCASSPLPYNEQFFGPGTRLTVL.

The chain uses TRBV4-2 and TRBJ1-1; possibly TRBD1 for D (6 bases). The germline V gene encodes CDR1 LGHNA and CDR2 YNFKEQ. Between the trimmed V and J ends, which lost 5 bases and 8 bases, there was a span of 21 bases. The CDR3 contains 15 residues. CDR3 protein: CASSLETGYRLEAFF. CDR3 nucleotide sequence: TGTGCCAGCAGCTTAGAGACAGGATACCGTTTGGAAGCTTTCTTT.

This clone was observed a few times. The genes are TRBV7-9 and TRBJ2-7; 11 bases match TRBD1. Per germline, CDR1 SEHNR and CDR2 FQNEAQ (reference sequence). CDR3 length: 15 amino acids. V lost 3 bases, J lost 6 bases, and 7 bases stayed unmatched. DNA of the CDR3: TGTGCCAGCAGCTTCAGGTCGGGGACAGGGGGCGAGCAGTACTTC. Encoded protein: CASSFRSGTGGEQYF.

This sequence joins TRBV29-1 and TRBJ1-3; D uncertain. Germline V gene lookup returns CDR1 SQVTM and CDR2 ANQGSEA. Trimming cost V 0 bases and J 1 base, with 4 bases left between them. This CDR3 spans 13 amino acids. The CDR3 DNA follows: TGCAGCGTTGAAGAAGTATCTGGAAACACCATATATTTT. This codes for CSVEEVSGNTIYF.

V gene TRBV27 combines with J gene TRBJ1-6; D is uncertain. CDR1 and CDR2 from the germline V gene are MNHEY and SMNVEV (reference sequence). V lost 6 bases and J lost 3, with 9 bases in between. The CDR3 has 14 residues. Written as DNA, the CDR3 is TGTGCCAGCAGACAAGGTTTCTATAATTCACCCCTCCACTTT. Translation gives CASRQGFYNSPLHF.

The chain is built from TRBV29-1 and TRBJ2-3; 7 bases are shared with TRBD1. V shed 5 bases, J shed 3 bases, and the junction held 8 bases outside the gene matches. Germline V gives CDR1 SQVTM, CDR2 ANQGSEA. The CDR3 loop spans 14 amino acids. The CDR3 loop reads CSVLGQVSTDTQYF. Here the CDR3 DNA reads TGCAGCGTTCTAGGACAGGTATCTACAGATACGCAGTATTTT.

The V gene is TRBV28, the J gene TRBJ1-4; 9 bases are a match to TRBD1. There are 15 residues in the CDR3. The V gene's germline CDR1 is MDHEN and CDR2 SYDVKM. The J segment lost 5 bases and the V segment lost 7 bases, leaving 8 bases of the junction unmatched. CDR3 loop: CASTLQGTGNEKLFF. The CDR3 DNA reads as TGTGCCAGCACCCTCCAGGGGACAGGGAATGAAAAACTGTTTTTT.

The genes are TRBV30 and TRBJ2-2; no clear D gene. The CDR3 contains 13 residues. The ends were cut back, 3 bases at V and 4 bases at J, with 9 bases in the middle. Germline V lookup: CDR1 GTSNPN, CDR2 SVGIG (reference sequence). CDR3 bases: TGTGCCTGGAGGGGTGGAGTCACCGGGGAGCTGTTTTTT. Its protein product is CAWRGGVTGELFF.

The chain uses TRBV10-3 and TRBJ2-7, with 8 bases lining up with TRBD1. The V gene's germline CDR1 is ENHRY and CDR2 SYGVKD. The V and J ends lost 6 bases and 9 bases, in that order; junction bases with no gene match: 10. This CDR3 region has 13 residues. CDR3 DNA: TGTGCCATCAGGACCCCGGACAGGGCAACGCAGTACTTC. Translating it yields CAIRTPDRATQYF.

The chain joins TRBV5-4 to TRBJ2-3; D is tentatively TRBD1 or TRBD2 (6 bases each). The germline gives CDR1 SGHNT, CDR2 YYREEE (reference sequence). Deletions cut 2 bases from V and 4 bases from J, with 11 bases between. The length of the CDR3 is 14 residues. The CDR3 DNA reads as TGTGCCAGCAGCTTATCGGGGGCCTCAGATACGCAGTATTTT. Amino acid sequence: CASSLSGASDTQYF.

The CDR3 sequence is CASSPPGGGLAVYEQYF. Written as DNA, the CDR3 is TGTGCCAGCAGCCCTCCGGGAGGGGGGCTAGCGGTGTACGAGCAGTACTTC. This chain joins TRBV7-9 and TRBJ2-7; the match to TRBD2 covers 8 bases. V lost 5 bases, J lost 4 bases, and 16 bases stayed unmatched. In germline, CDR1 is SEHNR, CDR2 FQNEAQ (reference sequence). The CDR3 extends over 17 amino acids.

This clone has only one observation. The rearrangement joins TRBV30 to TRBJ2-3, with a possible D match to TRBD1 (5 bases). The CDR3 length is 12 residues. Germline-derived CDR1 and CDR2 are GTSNPN and SVGIG (reference sequence). V lost 2 bases and J 4 bases, leaving 7 bases between the germline ends. CDR3 DNA sequence: TGTGCCTGGAGTAGGGGTGCAGATACGCAGTATTTT. It yields the protein CAWSRGADTQYF.

The chain is built from TRBV9 and TRBJ2-5; 7 bases agree with TRBD2. The CDR3 extends over 14 amino acids. J gave up 5 bases and V 2 bases, and 6 bases lay outside the gene matches. CDR1 and CDR2 from the germline V gene are SGDLS and YYNGEE. The CDR3 loop is CASSVYSGGETQYF. CDR3 sequence (DNA): TGTGCCAGCAGCGTTTACTCGGGAGGCGAGACCCAGTACTTC. Complete variable domain (other parts from reference TRBV9 and TRBJ2-5): DSGVTQTPKHLITATGQRVTLRCSPRSGDLSVYWYQQSLDQGLQFLIQYYNGEERAKGNILERFSAQQFPDLHSELNLSSLELGDSALYFCASSVYSGGETQYFGPGTRLLVL.

V gene TRBV5-4 combines with J gene TRBJ1-1; possible D gene TRBD1, 6 bases. V was pared by 3 bases and J by 6 bases, with 18 bases between. Germline V gene data show CDR1 as SGHNT and CDR2 as YYREEE (reference sequence). This CDR3 has 15 amino acids. The CDR3 nucleotides are TGTGCCAGCAGCTCAGACCCGGGACATAGCGCTGAAGCTTTCTTT. This translates into CASSSDPGHSAEAFF.

The CDR3 protein is CASSRSGGLNTEAFF. In DNA form, the CDR3 reads TGTGCCAGCAGCCGGAGCGGGGGGCTGAACACTGAAGCTTTCTTT. This rearrangement joins TRBV11-3 to TRBJ1-1; weak D call: TRBD1 (6 bases). Germline CDR1 reads SGHNT; CDR2 reads YENEEA. Trimming stripped 5 bases from V and 0 bases from J, with 13 bases between. This CDR3 has 15 amino acids.

J is TRBJ1-4 and V is TRBV27; D is ambiguous. The germline CDR1 and CDR2 sequences are MNHEY and SMNVEV (reference sequence). The CDR3 extends over 13 amino acids. Trimming left V 3 bases short and J 7 bases short, with 9 bases between. CDR3 sequence (DNA): TGTGCCAGCAGTTTCTCCGGAATTGAAAAACTGTTTTTT. Encoded protein: CASSFSGIEKLFF.

This sequence joins TRBV28 and TRBJ2-5; D assignment may be TRBD1 or TRBD2 (6 bases each). CDR1 MDHEN and CDR2 SYDVKM come from the germline V gene. V lost 5 bases to trimming and J lost 4 bases, with 8 bases between them. The CDR3 loop spans 12 amino acids. The CDR3 loop is CASSRGRETQYF. The CDR3 region has the DNA TGTGCCAGCAGTCGGGGGCGAGAGACCCAGTACTTC.

The chain links TRBV7-3 to TRBJ2-7; 8 nucleotides line up with TRBD1. Per germline, CDR1 SGHTA and CDR2 FQGTGA. The CDR3 runs to 14 residues. V dropped 5 bases and J dropped 2; count of bases not matched to a gene: 5. Here the CDR3 DNA reads TGTGCCAGCAGCCAGGGGGACAGGACCTACGAGCAGTACTTC. Residues: CASSQGDRTYEQYF.

In the case of this clone: At one end the junction does not follow the germline gene, possibly because of a read error. Different DNA sequences within this sample yield the same CDR3. DNA for the CDR3: TGTGCCAGCAGGGAAGATAACTATGGCTACACTTTC. Its protein is CASREDNYGYTF. The chain is built from TRBV27 and TRBJ1-2; D is undetermined. The CDR3 covers 12 residues. Germline V CDR1 and CDR2: MNHEY, SMNVEV (reference sequence).

The rearrangement joins TRBV18 to TRBJ2-3; D tentatively reads TRBD1 or TRBD2 (7 bases each). The length of the CDR3 is 15 residues. Deletions cut 3 bases from V and 5 bases from J, with 15 bases between. Per the germline V gene, CDR1 is KGHSH and CDR2 is LQKENI. CDR3 sequence: CASSPRGGPGDTQYF. CDR3 bases: TGTGCCAGCTCACCCAGGGGGGGCCCCGGAGATACGCAGTATTTT.